This T cell receptor (beta chain) was recorded in a study of OX40 agonist ivuxolimab in advanced cancers. CDR3 length: 10 residues. Germline V lookup: CDR1 DFQATT, CDR2 SNEGSKA (reference sequence). V lost 3 bases and J 4 bases, leaving 3 bases between the germline ends. This table comes from immunoSEQ multiplex PCR, and its TCRdb copy is limited to in-frame clones, with some not included. The sample consists of 25,000 or so clones, around nine tenths of them appearing once. The material was CD4+ or CD8+ T cells sorted from blood, obtained in a trial of the OX40 agonist ivuxolimab. This sequence originates from an adult with an advanced solid tumor such as melanoma, head and neck, liver or kidney cancer. The genes are TRBV20-1 and TRBJ1-1, with D unclear. CDR3: CSARGTEAFF. The CDR3 DNA reads TGCAGTGCTAGGGGCACTGAAGCTTTCTTT.